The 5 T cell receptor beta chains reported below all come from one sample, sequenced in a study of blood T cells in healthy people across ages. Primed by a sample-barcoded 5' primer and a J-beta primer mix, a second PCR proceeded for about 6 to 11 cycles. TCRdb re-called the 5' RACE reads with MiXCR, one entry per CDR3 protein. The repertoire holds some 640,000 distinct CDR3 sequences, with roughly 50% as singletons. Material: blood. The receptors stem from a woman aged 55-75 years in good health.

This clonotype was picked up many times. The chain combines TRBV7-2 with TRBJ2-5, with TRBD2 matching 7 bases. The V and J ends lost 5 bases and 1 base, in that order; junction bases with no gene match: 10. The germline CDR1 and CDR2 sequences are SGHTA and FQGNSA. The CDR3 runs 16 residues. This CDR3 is CASSISSRGGQETQYF. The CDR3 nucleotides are TGTGCCAGCAGCATCTCGAGTCGCGGGGGCCAAGAGACCCAGTACTTC.

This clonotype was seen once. This CDR3 reads CSARDIGKGYGYTF. CDR3 bases: TGCAGTGCTAGAGATATCGGGAAGGGCTATGGCTACACCTTC. This chain uses TRBV20-1 with TRBJ1-2; D not certain. Trimming stripped 0 bases from V and 4 bases from J, with 12 bases between. The CDR3 contains 14 residues. Germline V gene sequence: CDR1 DFQATT, CDR2 SNEGSKA (reference sequence).

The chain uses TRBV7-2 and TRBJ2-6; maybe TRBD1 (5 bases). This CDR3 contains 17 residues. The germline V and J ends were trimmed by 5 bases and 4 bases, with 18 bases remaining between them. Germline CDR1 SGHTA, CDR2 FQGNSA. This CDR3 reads CASSIRQSPGGANVLTF. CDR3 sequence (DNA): TGTGCCAGCAGCATTCGACAGTCCCCTGGGGGGGCCAACGTCCTGACTTTC.

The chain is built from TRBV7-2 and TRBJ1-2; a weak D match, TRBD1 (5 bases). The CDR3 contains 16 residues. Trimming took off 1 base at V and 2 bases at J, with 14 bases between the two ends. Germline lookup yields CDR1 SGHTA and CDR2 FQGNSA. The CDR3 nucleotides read TGTGCCAGCAGCTTAGGATGGGGGGACTACAACTATGGCTACACCTTC. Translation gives CASSLGWGDYNYGYTF.

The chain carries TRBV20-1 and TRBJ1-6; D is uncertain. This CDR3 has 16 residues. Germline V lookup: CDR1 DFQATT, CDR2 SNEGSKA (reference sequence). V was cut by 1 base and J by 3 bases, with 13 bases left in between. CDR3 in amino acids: CSARGQSRNYNSPLHF. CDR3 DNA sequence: TGCAGTGCTAGAGGGCAGTCTCGGAACTATAATTCACCCCTCCACTTT.